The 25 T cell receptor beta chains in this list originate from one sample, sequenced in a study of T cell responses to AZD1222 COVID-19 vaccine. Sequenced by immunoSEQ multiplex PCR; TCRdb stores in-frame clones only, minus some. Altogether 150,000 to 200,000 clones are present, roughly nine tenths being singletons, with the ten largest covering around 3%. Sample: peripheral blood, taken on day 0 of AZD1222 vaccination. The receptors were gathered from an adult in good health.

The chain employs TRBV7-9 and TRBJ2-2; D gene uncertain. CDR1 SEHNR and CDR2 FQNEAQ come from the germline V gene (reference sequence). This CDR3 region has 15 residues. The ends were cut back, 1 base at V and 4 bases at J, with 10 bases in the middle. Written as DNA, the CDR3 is TGTGCCAGCAGCTTAGAACAACACCCCACCGGGGAGCTGTTTTTT. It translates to CASSLEQHPTGELFF.

The CDR3 nucleotides read TGTGCCAGCAGGAGGTCTGCGCAGGGCTACGAGCAGTACTTC. This encodes CASRRSAQGYEQYF. This rearrangement joins TRBV6-6 to TRBJ2-7; a weak D match, TRBD1 (5 bases). With 6 bases removed from V and 3 bases from J, the gap between germline ends came to 15 bases. Germline lookup yields CDR1 MNHNY and CDR2 SVGAGI (reference sequence). The CDR3 runs 14 residues.

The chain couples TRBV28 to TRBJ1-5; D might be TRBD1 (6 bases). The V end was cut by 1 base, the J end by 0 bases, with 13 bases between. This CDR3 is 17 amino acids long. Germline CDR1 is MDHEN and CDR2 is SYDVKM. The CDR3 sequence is CASSLYGIRGSNQPQHF. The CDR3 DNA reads TGTGCCAGCAGTTTATATGGGATCAGGGGTAGCAATCAGCCCCAGCATTTT. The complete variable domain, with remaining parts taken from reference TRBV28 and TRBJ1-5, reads DVKVTQSSRYLVKRTGEKVFLECVQDMDHENMFWYRQDPGLGLRLIYFSYDVKMKEKGDIPEGYSVSREKKERFSLILESASTNQTSMYLCASSLYGIRGSNQPQHFGDGTRLSIL.

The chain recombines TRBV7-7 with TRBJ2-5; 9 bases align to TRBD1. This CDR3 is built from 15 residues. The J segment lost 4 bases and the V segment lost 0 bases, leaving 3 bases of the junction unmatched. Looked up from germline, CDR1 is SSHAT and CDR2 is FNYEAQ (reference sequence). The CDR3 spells CASSLAGQGTETQYF. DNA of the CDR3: TGTGCCAGCAGCTTAGCGGGACAGGGAACAGAGACCCAGTACTTC.

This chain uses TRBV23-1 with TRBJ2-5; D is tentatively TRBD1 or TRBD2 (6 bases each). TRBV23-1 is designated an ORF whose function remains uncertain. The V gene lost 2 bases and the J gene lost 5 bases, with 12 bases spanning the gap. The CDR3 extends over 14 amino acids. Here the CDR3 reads CASSQIRGGETQYF. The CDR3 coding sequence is TGCGCCAGCAGTCAAATCAGGGGAGGCGAGACCCAGTACTTC.

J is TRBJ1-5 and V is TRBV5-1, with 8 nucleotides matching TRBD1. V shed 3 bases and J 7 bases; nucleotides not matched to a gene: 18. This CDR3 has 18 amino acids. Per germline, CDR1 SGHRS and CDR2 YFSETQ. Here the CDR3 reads CASSSTRDTGGLRQPQHF. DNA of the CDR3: TGCGCCAGCAGCTCGACCCGGGATACAGGGGGGTTGCGCCAGCCCCAGCATTTT.

The CDR3 here is CASSVYFSHGYTF. The CDR3 bases are TGTGCCAGCAGCGTTTATTTCAGCCATGGCTACACCTTC. The chain links TRBV9 to TRBJ1-2, with D uncertain. The CDR3 runs to 13 residues. Trimming left V 2 bases short and J 6 bases short, with 11 bases between. Germline assignment: CDR1 SGDLS and CDR2 YYNGEE. The full variable domain, with the rest looked up from reference TRBV9 and TRBJ1-2, is DSGVTQTPKHLITATGQRVTLRCSPRSGDLSVYWYQQSLDQGLQFLIQYYNGEERAKGNILERFSAQQFPDLHSELNLSSLELGDSALYFCASSVYFSHGYTFGSGTRLTVV.

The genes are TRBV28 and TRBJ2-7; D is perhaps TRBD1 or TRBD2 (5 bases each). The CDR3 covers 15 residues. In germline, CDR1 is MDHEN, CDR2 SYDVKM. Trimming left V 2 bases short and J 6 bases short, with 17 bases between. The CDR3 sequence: CASSLIGTRRGEQYF. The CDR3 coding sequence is TGTGCCAGCAGTTTAATCGGGACCCGACGGGGCGAGCAGTACTTC.

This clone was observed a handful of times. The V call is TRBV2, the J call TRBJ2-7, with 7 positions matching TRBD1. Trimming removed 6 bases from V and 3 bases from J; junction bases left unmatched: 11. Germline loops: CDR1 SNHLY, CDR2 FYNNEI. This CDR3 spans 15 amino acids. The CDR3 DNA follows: TGTGCCAGCAGCCTGACCCGGGACAGAGGCTACGAGCAGTACTTC. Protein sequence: CASSLTRDRGYEQYF.

The CDR3: CASSRDRAGGRDTQYF. For the CDR3, the DNA is TGTGCCAGCAGTCGGGACAGGGCAGGGGGGAGAGATACGCAGTATTTT. V is TRBV27 and J is TRBJ2-3; TRBD1 matches at 9 bases. CDR1 is MNHEY, CDR2 SMNVEV, per germline (reference sequence). The CDR3 runs to 16 residues. With 5 bases clipped from V and 5 bases from J, the junction kept 11 bases outside the gene matches.

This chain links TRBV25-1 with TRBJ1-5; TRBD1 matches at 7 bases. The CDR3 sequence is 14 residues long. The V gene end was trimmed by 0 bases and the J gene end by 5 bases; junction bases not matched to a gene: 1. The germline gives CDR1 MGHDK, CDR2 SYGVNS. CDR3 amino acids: CASSEYQGDQPQHF. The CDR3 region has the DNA TGTGCCAGCAGTGAATACCAGGGGGATCAGCCCCAGCATTTT.

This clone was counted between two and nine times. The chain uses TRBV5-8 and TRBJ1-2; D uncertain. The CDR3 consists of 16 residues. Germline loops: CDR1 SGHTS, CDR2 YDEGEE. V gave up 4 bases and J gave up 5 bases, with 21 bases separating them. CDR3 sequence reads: CASSPLTAGRNYGYTF. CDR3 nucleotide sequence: TGTGCCAGCAGCCCCCTTACCGCTGGGAGGAATTATGGCTACACCTTC.

The chain's CDR3 is CASSPRRGATGELFF. The CDR3 DNA is TGTGCCAGCAGTCCGCGACGGGGTGCCACCGGGGAGCTGTTTTTT. The V gene is TRBV27, the J gene TRBJ2-2; D perhaps matches TRBD2 (5 bases). CDR1 MNHEY and CDR2 SMNVEV come from the germline V gene (reference sequence). The CDR3 totals 15 residues. V shed 5 bases and J shed 4 bases, with 14 bases lying between them.

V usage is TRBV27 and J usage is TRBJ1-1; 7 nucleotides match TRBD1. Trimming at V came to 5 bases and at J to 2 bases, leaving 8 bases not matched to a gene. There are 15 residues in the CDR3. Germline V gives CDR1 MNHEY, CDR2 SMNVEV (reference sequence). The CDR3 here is CASSLRTGSNTEAFF. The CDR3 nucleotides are TGTGCCAGCAGTCTACGGACAGGTTCTAACACTGAAGCTTTCTTT.

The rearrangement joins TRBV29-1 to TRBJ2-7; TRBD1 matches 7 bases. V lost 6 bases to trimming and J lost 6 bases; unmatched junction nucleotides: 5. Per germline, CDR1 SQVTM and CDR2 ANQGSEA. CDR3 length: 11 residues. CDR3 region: CSVGTGAEQYF. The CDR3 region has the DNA TGCAGCGTAGGTACAGGGGCCGAGCAGTACTTC.

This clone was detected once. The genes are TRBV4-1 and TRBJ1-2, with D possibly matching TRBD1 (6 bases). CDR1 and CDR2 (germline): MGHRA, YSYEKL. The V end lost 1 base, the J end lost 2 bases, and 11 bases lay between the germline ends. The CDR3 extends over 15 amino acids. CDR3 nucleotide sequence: TGCGCCAGCAGCCAAGGGAGAGGACAGAACTATGGCTACACCTTC. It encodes CASSQGRGQNYGYTF.

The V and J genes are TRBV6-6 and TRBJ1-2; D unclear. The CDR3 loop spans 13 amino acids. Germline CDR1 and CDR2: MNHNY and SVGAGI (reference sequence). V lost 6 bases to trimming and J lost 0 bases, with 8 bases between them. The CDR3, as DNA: TGTGCCAGCAGGGTTGAAGCTAACTATGGCTACACCTTC. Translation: CASRVEANYGYTF.

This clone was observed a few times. The CDR3 DNA reads TGTGCCAGCAGCCACGGGACAGGGGAGGGTAGTTCTAGCACTGAAGCTTTCTTT. Translation gives CASSHGTGEGSSSTEAFF. The chain is built from TRBV9 and TRBJ1-1; TRBD1 agrees at 10 bases. V lost 4 bases to trimming and J lost 4 bases; unmatched junction nucleotides: 16. The CDR3 is made up of 18 amino acids. Germline V CDR1 and CDR2: SGDLS, YYNGEE.

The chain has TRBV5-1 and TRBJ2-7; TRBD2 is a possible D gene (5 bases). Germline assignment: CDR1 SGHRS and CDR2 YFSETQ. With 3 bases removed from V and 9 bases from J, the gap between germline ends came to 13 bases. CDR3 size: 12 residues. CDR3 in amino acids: CASSSEGSLQYF. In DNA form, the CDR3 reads TGCGCCAGCAGCTCCGAGGGTTCCTTGCAGTACTTC.

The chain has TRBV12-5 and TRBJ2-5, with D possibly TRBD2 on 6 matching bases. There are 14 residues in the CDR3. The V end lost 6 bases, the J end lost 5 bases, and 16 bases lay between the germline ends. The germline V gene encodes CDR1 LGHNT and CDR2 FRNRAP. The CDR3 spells CASGSGSGGETQYF. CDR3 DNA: TGTGCTAGTGGCTCCGGGTCTGGAGGGGAGACCCAGTACTTC.

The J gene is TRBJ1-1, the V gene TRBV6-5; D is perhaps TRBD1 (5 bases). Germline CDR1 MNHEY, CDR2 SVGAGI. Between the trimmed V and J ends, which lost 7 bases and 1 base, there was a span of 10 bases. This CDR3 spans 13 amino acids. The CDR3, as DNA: TGTGCCAGCACCTACGGGGGGAACACTGAAGCTTTCTTT. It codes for CASTYGGNTEAFF.

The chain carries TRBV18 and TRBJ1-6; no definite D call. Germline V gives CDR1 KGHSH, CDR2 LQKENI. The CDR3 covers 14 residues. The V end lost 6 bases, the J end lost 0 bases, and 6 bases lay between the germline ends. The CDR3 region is CASSLNSYNSPLHF. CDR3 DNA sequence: TGTGCCAGCTCCCTGAACTCCTATAATTCACCCCTCCACTTT.

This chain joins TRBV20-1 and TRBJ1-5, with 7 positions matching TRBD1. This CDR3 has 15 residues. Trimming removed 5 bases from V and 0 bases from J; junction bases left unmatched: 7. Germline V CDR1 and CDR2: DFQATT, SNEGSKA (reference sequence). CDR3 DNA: TGCAGTGCTGGTGAGACAGGGCTTAGCAATCAGCCCCAGCATTTT. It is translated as CSAGETGLSNQPQHF.

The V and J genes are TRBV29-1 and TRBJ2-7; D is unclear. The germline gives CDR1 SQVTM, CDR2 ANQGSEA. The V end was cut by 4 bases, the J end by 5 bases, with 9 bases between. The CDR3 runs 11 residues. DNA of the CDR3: TGCAGCGTTGCCCTGTTTGACGAGCAGTACTTC. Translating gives CSVALFDEQYF.

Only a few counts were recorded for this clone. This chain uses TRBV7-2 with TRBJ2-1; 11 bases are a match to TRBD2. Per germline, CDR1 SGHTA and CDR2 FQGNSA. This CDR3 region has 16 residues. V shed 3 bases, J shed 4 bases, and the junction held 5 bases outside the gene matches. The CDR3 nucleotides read TGTGCCAGCAGCTTCACCGGGACTAGCGGATACAATGAGCAGTTCTTC. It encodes CASSFTGTSGYNEQFF. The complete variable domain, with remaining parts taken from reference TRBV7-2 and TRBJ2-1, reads GAGVSQSPSNKVTEKGKDVELRCDPISGHTALYWYRQSLGQGLEFLIYFQGNSAPDKSGLPSDRFSAERTGGSVSTLTIQRTQQEDSAVYLCASSFTGTSGYNEQFFGPGTRLTVL.